This T cell receptor (beta chain) appears in the sequencing data of a study of molecular identifiers for immune sequencing clone quantification. Turning to this clonotype: Its specificity is not known.

With RNA at 10%, 30% or 50%, naive CD8 libraries came from roughly 21,000 to 960,000 sorted cells. Bulk TCR library preparation followed previously described methods with listed TCR primers. Each CDR3 protein is one row after TCRdb ran MiXCR on the PCR reads. The data show approximately 680,000 distinct CDR3 sequences, with approximately 24% seen just once and 0.75% to 0.8% held by the top ten. Study results and limitations: A shared barcode on identical TCR molecules could lead to underestimated sizes for highly expanded clones.

The CDR3 loop spans 18 amino acids. Trimming removed 4 bases from V and 2 bases from J; junction bases left unmatched: 14. CDR1 is SEHNR and CDR2 is FQNEAQ in the germline V gene (reference sequence). The chain is built from TRBV7-9 and TRBJ2-7, with 10 bases that match TRBD1. This TCR came from a human donor in good health. Some libraries in this study had Jurkat cell RNA spiked in. What was sequenced was naive CD8+ T cells from blood, with Jurkat cell RNA spiked in. Described subset: FACS-sorted CD8+CD4-CCR7+CD45RA+ naive T cells. The CDR3 coding sequence is TGTGCCAGCAGCTCACCTAGCGACCGGGACAGGGGAGCCTACGAGCAGTACTTC. Residues: CASSSPSDRDRGAYEQYF. The variable domain in full, completed from reference TRBV7-9 and TRBJ2-7, reads DTGVSQNPRHKITKRGQNVTFRCDPISEHNRLYWYRQTLGQGPEFLTYFQNEAQLEKSRLLSDRFSAERPKGSFSTLEIQRTEQGDSAMYLCASSSPSDRDRGAYEQYFGPGTRLTVT.